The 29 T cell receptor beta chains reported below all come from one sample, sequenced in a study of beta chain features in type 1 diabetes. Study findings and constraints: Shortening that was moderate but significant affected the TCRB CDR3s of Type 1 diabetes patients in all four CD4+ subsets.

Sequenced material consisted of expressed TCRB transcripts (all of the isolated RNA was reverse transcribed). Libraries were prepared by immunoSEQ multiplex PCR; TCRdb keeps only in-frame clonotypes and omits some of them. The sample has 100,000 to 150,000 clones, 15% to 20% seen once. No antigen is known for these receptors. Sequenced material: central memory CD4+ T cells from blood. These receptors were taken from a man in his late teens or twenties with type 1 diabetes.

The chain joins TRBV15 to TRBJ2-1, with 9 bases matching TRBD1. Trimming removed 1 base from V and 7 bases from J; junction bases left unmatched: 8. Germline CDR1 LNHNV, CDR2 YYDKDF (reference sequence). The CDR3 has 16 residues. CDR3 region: CATSRGTGQGKNEQFF. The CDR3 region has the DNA TGTGCCACCAGCAGAGGTACTGGACAGGGGAAGAATGAGCAGTTCTTC.

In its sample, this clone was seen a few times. The CDR3 sequence is CSVEGDTEAFF. Written as DNA, the CDR3 is TGCAGCGTTGAGGGGGACACTGAAGCTTTCTTT. The chain employs TRBV29-1 and TRBJ1-1, with a tentative D call TRBD1 (5 bases). The V end lost 3 bases, the J end lost 3 bases, and 5 bases lay between the germline ends. Germline CDR1 SQVTM, CDR2 ANQGSEA. CDR3 length: 11 residues.

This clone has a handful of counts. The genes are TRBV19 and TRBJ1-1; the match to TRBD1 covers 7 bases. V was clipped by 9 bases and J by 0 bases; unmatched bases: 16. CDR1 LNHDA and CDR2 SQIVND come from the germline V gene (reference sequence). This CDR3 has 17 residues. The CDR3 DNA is TGTGCCAGCACTAGATTACAGGGGCGAAGAATGAACACTGAAGCTTTCTTT. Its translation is CASTRLQGRRMNTEAFF.

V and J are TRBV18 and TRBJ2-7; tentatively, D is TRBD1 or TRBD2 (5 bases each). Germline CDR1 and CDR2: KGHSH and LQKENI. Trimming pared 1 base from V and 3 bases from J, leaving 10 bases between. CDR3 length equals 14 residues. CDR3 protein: CASSPLGTGYEQYF. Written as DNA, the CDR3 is TGTGCCAGCTCACCACTTGGGACCGGCTACGAGCAGTACTTC.

Here the CDR3 reads CASTPTAYNEQFF. CDR3 DNA sequence: TGTGCCAGCACCCCAACAGCCTACAATGAGCAGTTCTTC. The gene calls are TRBV6-5 and TRBJ2-1; no reliable D call. V lost 7 bases and J 2 bases, leaving 9 bases between the germline ends. This CDR3 has 13 residues. Looked up from germline, CDR1 is MNHEY and CDR2 is SVGAGI.

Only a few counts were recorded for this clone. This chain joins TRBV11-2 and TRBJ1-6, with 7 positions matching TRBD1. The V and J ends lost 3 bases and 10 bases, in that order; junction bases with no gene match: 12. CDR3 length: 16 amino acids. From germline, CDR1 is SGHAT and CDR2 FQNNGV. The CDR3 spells CASSFLAGGSASPLHF. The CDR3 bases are TGTGCCAGCAGCTTTTTGGCAGGGGGGTCAGCGTCACCCCTCCACTTT.

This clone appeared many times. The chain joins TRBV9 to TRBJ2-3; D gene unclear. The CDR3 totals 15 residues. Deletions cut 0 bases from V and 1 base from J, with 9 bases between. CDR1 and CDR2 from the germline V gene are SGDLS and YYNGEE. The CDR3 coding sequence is TGTGCCAGCAGCGTAGGCACCATCCGCACAGATACGCAGTATTTT. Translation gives CASSVGTIRTDTQYF. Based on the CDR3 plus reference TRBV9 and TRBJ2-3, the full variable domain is DSGVTQTPKHLITATGQRVTLRCSPRSGDLSVYWYQQSLDQGLQFLIQYYNGEERAKGNILERFSAQQFPDLHSELNLSSLELGDSALYFCASSVGTIRTDTQYFGPGTRLTVL.

The CDR3 region is CSVYSTGYTF. CDR3 bases: TGCAGCGTTTACTCCACTGGCTACACCTTC. The chain recombines TRBV29-1 with TRBJ1-2; D gene uncertain. Germline values: CDR1 SQVTM, CDR2 ANQGSEA. V dropped 5 bases and J dropped 7 bases, with 8 bases sitting between them. This CDR3 has 10 amino acids.

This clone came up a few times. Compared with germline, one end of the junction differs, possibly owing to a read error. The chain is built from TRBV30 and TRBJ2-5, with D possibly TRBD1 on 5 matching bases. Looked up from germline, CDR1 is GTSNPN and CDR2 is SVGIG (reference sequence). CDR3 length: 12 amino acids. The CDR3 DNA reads TGTGCCTGGAGTCCAACCTTAGGGGCCACCGACTTC. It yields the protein CAWSPTLGATDF. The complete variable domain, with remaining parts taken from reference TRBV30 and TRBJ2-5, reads SQTIHQWPATLVQPVGSPLSLECTVEGTSNPNLYWYRQAAGRGLQLLFYSVGIGQISSEVPQNLSASRPQDRQFILSSKKLLLSDSGFYLCAWSPTLGATDFGPGTRLLVL.

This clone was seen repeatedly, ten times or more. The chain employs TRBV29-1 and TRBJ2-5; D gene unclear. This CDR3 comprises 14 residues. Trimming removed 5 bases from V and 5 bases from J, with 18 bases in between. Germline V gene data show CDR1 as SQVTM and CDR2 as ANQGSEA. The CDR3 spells CSVPLAFPGETQYF. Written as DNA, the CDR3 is TGCAGCGTTCCCCTCGCCTTCCCCGGGGAGACCCAGTACTTC.

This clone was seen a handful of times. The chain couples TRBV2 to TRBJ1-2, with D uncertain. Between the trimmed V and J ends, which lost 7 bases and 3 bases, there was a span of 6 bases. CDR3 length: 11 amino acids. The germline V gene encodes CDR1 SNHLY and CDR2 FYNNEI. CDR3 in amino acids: CASTADYGYTF. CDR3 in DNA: TGTGCCAGCACGGCAGACTATGGCTACACCTTC.

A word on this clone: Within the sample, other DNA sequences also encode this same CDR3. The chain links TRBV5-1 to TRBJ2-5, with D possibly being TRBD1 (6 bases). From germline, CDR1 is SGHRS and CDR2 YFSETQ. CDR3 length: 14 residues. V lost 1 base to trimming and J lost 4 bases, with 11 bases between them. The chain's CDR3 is CASSLWGPGETQYF. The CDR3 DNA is TGCGCCAGCAGCTTGTGGGGGCCGGGAGAGACCCAGTACTTC.

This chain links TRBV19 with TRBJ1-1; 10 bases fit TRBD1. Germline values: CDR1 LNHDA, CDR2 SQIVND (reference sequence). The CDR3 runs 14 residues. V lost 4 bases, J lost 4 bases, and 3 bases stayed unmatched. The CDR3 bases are TGTGCCAGTAGTACCCGGACAGGGGGCACTGAAGCTTTCTTT. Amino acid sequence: CASSTRTGGTEAFF.

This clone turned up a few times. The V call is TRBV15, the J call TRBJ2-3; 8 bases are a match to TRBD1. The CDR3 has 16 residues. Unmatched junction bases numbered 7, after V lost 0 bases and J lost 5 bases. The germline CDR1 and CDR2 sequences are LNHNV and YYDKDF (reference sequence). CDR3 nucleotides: TGTGCCACCAGCAGAGATCCGCAGGGGGCGGGAGATACGCAGTATTTT. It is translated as CATSRDPQGAGDTQYF.

In DNA form, the CDR3 reads TGTGCCAGCAGCCCGACAGATAACACTGAAGCTTTCTTT. It encodes CASSPTDNTEAFF. The chain is built from TRBV14 and TRBJ1-1; weak D call: TRBD1 (5 bases). From germline, CDR1 is SGHDN and CDR2 FVKESK. Trimming left V 4 bases short and J 2 bases short, with 8 bases between. The CDR3 has 13 amino acids.

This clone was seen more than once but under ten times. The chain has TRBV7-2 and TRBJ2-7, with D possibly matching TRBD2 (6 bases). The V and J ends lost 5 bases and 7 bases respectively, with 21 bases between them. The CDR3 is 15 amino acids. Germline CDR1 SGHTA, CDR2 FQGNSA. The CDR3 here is CASSQRTSDAGEQYF. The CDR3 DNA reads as TGTGCCAGCAGCCAGCGTACCTCCGACGCGGGGGAGCAGTACTTC.

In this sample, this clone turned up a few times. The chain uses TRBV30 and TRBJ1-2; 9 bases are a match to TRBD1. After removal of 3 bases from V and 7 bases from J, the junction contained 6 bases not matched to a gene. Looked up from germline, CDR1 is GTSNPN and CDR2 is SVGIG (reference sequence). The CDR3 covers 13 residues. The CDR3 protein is CAWSWTGESGYTF. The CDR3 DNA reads TGTGCCTGGAGCTGGACAGGGGAATCTGGCTACACCTTC. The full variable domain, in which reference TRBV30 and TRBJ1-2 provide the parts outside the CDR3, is SQTIHQWPATLVQPVGSPLSLECTVEGTSNPNLYWYRQAAGRGLQLLFYSVGIGQISSEVPQNLSASRPQDRQFILSSKKLLLSDSGFYLCAWSWTGESGYTFGSGTRLTVV.

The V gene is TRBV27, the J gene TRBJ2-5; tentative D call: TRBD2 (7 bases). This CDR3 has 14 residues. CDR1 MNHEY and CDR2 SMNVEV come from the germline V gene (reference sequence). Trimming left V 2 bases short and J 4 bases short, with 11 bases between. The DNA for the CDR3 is TGTGCCAGCAGTTTAGTCGGGGGGCGAGAGACCCAGTACTTC. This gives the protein CASSLVGGRETQYF.

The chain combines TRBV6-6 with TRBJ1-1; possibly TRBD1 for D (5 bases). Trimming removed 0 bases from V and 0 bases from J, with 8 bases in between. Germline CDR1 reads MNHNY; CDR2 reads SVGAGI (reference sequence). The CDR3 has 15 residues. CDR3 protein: CASSYSTDMNTEAFF. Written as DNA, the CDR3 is TGTGCCAGCAGTTACTCGACAGATATGAACACTGAAGCTTTCTTT.

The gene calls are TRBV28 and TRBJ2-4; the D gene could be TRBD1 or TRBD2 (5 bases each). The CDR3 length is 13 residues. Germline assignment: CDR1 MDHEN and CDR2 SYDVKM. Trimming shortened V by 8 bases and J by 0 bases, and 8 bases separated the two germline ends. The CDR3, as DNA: TGTGCCAGCGGGGGTTTAGCCAAAAACATTCAGTACTTC. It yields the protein CASGGLAKNIQYF.

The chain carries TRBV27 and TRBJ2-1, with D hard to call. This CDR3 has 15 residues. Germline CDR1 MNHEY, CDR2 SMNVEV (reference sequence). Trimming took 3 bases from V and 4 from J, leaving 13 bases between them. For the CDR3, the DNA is TGTGCCAGCAGTTTTGGGTCGGGCTCGTACAATGAGCAGTTCTTC. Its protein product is CASSFGSGSYNEQFF.

The CDR3 region is CASSAGTGNTQETQYF. The CDR3 DNA follows: TGCGCCAGCAGCGCAGGGACAGGGAATACCCAAGAGACCCAGTACTTC. The chain couples TRBV5-1 to TRBJ2-5; 9 nucleotides agree with TRBD1. V lost 4 bases, J lost 1 base, and 8 bases stayed unmatched. CDR1 SGHRS and CDR2 YFSETQ come from the germline V gene. There are 16 residues in the CDR3. Using reference TRBV5-1 and TRBJ2-5 for the parts outside the CDR3, the full variable domain is KAGVTQTPRYLIKTRGQQVTLSCSPISGHRSVSWYQQTPGQGLQFLFEYFSETQRNKGNFPGRFSGRQFSNSRSEMNVSTLELGDSALYLCASSAGTGNTQETQYFGPGTRLLVL.

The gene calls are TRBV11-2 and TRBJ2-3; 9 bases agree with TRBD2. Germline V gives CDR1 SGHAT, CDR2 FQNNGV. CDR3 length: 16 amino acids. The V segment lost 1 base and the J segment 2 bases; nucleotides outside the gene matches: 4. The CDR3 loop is CASSLGVAGVTDTQYF. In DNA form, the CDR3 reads TGTGCCAGCAGCTTAGGTGTAGCGGGGGTCACAGATACGCAGTATTTT.

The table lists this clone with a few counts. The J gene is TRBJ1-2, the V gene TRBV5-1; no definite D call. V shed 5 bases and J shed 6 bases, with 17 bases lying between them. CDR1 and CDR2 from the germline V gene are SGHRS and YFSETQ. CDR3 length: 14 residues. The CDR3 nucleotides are TGCGCCAGCAGTATAGGAGGACGTGGGGATGGCTACACCTTC. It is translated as CASSIGGRGDGYTF.

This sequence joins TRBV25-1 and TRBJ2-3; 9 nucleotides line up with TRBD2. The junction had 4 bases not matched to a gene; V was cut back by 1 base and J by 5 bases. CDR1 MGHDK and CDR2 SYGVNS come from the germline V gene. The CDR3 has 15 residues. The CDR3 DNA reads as TGTGCCAGCAGTGAATCGGGACTAGCTGGAGATACGCAGTATTTT. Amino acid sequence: CASSESGLAGDTQYF.

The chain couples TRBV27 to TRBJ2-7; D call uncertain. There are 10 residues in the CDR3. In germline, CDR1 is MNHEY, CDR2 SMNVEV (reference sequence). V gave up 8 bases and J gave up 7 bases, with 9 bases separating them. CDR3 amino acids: CASDPIEQYF. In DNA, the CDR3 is TGTGCCAGCGACCCTATTGAGCAGTACTTC.

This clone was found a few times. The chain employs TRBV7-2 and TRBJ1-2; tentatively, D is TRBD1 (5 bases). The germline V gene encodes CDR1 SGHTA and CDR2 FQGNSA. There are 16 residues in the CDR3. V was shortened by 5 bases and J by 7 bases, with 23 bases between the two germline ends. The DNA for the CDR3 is TGTGCCAGCAGCCCTCCTGGCGGGGGGATCAGCATTGGCTACACCTTC. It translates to CASSPPGGGISIGYTF.

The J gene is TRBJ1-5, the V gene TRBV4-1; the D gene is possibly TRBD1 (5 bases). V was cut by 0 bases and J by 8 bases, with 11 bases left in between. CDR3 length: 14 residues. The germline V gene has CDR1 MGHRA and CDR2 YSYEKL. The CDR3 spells CASSQDGAWEPQHF. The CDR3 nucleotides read TGCGCCAGCAGCCAAGACGGGGCCTGGGAGCCCCAGCATTTT.

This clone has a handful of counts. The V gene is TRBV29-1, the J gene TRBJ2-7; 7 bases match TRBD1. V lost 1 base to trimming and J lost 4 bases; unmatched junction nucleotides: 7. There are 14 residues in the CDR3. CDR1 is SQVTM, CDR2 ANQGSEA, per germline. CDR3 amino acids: CSVEGDGRGYEQYF. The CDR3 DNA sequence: TGCAGCGTTGAAGGGGACGGCAGGGGGTACGAGCAGTACTTC.